Presented here are 7 T cell receptor beta chains from one specimen sequenced in a study of human T cells and chemical hapten exposure. Time point described: pre-sensitization, week 0. Treatment indicated: therapeutic diphenylcyclopropenone sensitization with weekly scalp DPC. One entry per CDR3 protein, called by TCRdb with MiXCR from the RACE reads. The repertoire holds approximately 260,000 distinct CDR3 sequences, with almost 8% as singletons. This specimen consisted of whole blood, obtained in connection with sensitization to the hapten diphenylcyclopropenone (DPC). These receptor sequences come from a man in his late teens or twenties with alopecia areata. Some clones in this sample may be carry-over from other donors' samples.

In this sample, this clonotype turned up a few times. The chain carries TRBV29-1 and TRBJ2-7, with unresolved D. Germline values: CDR1 SQVTM, CDR2 ANQGSEA. Trimming left V 4 bases short and J 4 bases short, with 11 bases between. CDR3 length: 12 residues. CDR3 amino acids: CSVAENPYEQYV. CDR3 sequence (DNA): TGCAGCGTTGCCGAAAACCCGTACGAGCAGTACGTC.

CDR3 protein: CASSYVFTGANVLTF. CDR3 bases: TGTGCCAGCAGTTACGTGTTCACGGGGGCCAACGTCCTGACTTTC. The gene calls are TRBV6-2 or TRBV6-3 and TRBJ2-6, with D hard to call. Trimming cost V 2 bases and J 4 bases, with 9 bases left between them. The length of the CDR3 is 15 residues. CDR1 is MNHEY, CDR2 SVGEGT, per germline.

The chain combines TRBV23-1 with TRBJ2-7, with TRBD1 identical over 7 bases. TRBV23-1 carries the ORF label, with uncertain function. Trimming cost V 6 bases and J 7 bases; bases outside gene matches: 18. The CDR3 has 16 residues. DNA of the CDR3: TGCGCCAGCAGCTTCCAGAAAAGGGACAGCCTCACAGAGCAGTACGTC. This gives the protein CASSFQKRDSLTEQYV.

This clonotype appeared a few times. This rearrangement joins TRBV5-4 to TRBJ2-1; TRBD2 matches at 14 bases. With V trimmed by 5 bases and J by 7 bases, 5 bases remained unmatched. Germline loops: CDR1 SGHNT, CDR2 YYREEE (reference sequence). The CDR3 is made up of 15 amino acids. CDR3 bases: TGTGCCAGCAGGTCGGGACTAGCGGGGGAGAATGAGCAGTTCTTC. It is translated as CASRSGLAGENEQFF. Variable domain in full (rest from reference TRBV5-4 and TRBJ2-1): ETGVTQSPTHLIKTRGQQVTLRCSSQSGHNTVSWYQQALGQGPQFIFQYYREEENGRGNFPPRFSGLQFPNYSSELNVNALELDDSALYLCASRSGLAGENEQFFGPGTRLTVL.

The table lists this clonotype with a few counts. This chain links TRBV4-1 with TRBJ2-4; possibly TRBD1 for D (6 bases). CDR1 and CDR2 from the germline V gene are MGHRA and YSYEKL. Trimming removed 6 bases from V and 1 base from J, with 16 bases in between. The CDR3 covers 16 residues. DNA for the CDR3: TGCGCCAGCAGTCAAAAAGTGGGGGCGGCCAAAAACATTCAGTACTTC. It codes for CASSQKVGAAKNIQYF.

This clonotype has only a few counts. The V call is TRBV9, the J call TRBJ1-5; a weak D match, TRBD1 (5 bases). The CDR3 extends over 16 amino acids. V gave up 3 bases and J gave up 0 bases, with 13 bases separating them. Germline CDR1 and CDR2: SGDLS and YYNGEE. The CDR3 sequence: CASSGEGALSNQPQHF. The CDR3 DNA reads TGTGCCAGCAGCGGAGAAGGGGCGCTTAGCAATCAGCCCCAGCATTTT.

This clonotype was observed a few times. The J gene is TRBJ1-1, the V gene TRBV20-1, with D unclear. The length of the CDR3 is 10 residues. Germline CDR1 reads DFQATT; CDR2 reads SNEGSKA (reference sequence). V shed 2 bases and J shed 6 bases, with 4 bases lying between them. CDR3 region: CSARRSEAFF. DNA for the CDR3: TGCAGTGCTAGACGTTCTGAAGCTTTCTTT.